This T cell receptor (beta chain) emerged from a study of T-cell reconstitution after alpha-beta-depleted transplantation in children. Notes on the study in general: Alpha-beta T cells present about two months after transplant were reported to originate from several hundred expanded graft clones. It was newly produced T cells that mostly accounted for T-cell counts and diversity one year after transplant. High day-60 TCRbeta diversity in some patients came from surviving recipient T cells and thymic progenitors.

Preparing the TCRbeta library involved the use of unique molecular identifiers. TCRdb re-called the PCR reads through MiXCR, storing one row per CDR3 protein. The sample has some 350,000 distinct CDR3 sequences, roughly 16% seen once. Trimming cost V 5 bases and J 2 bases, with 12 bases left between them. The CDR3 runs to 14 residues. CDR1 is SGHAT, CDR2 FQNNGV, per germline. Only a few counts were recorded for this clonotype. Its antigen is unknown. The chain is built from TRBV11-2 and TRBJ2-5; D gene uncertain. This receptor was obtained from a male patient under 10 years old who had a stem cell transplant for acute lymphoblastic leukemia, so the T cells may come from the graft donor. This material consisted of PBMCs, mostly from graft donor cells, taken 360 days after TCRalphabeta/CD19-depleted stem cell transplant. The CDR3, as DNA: TGTGCCAGCAGCACCATCAGACATCAAGAGACCCAGTACTTC. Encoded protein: CASSTIRHQETQYF.